This T cell receptor (beta chain) originates from a study of neoadjuvant anti-PD-1 for oral cavity cancer. Overall study context: Non-progressing patients received a fourth nivolumab dose near day 43, then surgery on days 50-56. Study-level points and caveats: With three patients per group, TCR findings need larger cohorts.

As regards this clone: Its antigen is currently unknown.

Time point denoted: after neoadjuvant nivolumab, at surgical resection. The table came from immunoSEQ multiplex PCR; TCRdb's copy has only in-frame clones and leaves some out. The sample has some 7,700 clones; under 75% are singletons. CDR1 is SGHTA and CDR2 is FQGNSA in the germline V gene. Trimming removed 5 bases at V and 1 base at J, with 15 bases between. The CDR3 covers 15 residues. The V gene is TRBV7-2, the J gene TRBJ2-7; no reliable D call. The receptor comes from a person aged 35-80 years with oral cavity squamous cell carcinoma. This specimen consisted of PBMCs, obtained after nivolumab (anti-PD-1) treatment. CDR3 protein: CASSPRYGESYEQYF. In DNA, the CDR3 is TGTGCCAGCAGCCCCCGATACGGAGAATCCTACGAGCAGTACTTC.